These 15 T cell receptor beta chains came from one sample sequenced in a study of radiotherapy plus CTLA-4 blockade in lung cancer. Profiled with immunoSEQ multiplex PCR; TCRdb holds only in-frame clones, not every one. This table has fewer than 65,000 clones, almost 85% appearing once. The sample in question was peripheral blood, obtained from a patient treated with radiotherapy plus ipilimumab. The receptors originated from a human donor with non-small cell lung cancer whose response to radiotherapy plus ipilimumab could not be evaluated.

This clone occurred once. The CDR3 DNA reads TGTGCCAGTTCCGGGACTAGCGGGAGAACAGATACGCAGTATTTT. Its translation: CASSGTSGRTDTQYF. This chain links TRBV27 with TRBJ2-3, with 14 bases aligning to TRBD2. The CDR3 has 15 amino acids. Germline V CDR1 and CDR2: MNHEY, SMNVEV (reference sequence). The J segment lost 3 bases and the V segment lost 9 bases, leaving 5 bases of the junction unmatched.

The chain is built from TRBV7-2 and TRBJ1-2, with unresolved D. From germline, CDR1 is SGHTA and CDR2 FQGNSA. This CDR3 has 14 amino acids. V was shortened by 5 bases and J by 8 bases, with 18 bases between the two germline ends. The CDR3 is CASSPPMRAKGYTF. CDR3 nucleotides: TGTGCCAGCAGCCCCCCGATGCGGGCAAAGGGCTACACCTTC. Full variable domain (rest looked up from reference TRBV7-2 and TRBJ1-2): GAGVSQSPSNKVTEKGKDVELRCDPISGHTALYWYRQSLGQGLEFLIYFQGNSAPDKSGLPSDRFSAERTGGSVSTLTIQRTQQEDSAVYLCASSPPMRAKGYTFGSGTRLTVV.

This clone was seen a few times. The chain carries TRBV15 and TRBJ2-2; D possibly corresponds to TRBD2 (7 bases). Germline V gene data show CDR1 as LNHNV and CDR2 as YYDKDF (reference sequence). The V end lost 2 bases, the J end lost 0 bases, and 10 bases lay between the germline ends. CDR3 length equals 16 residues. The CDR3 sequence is CATSRRGGTNTGELFF. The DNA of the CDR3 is TGTGCCACCAGCAGAAGGGGGGGCACGAACACCGGGGAGCTGTTTTTT.

CDR3 DNA: TGTGCCAGCACCTCGGGACAGGTCTTTAATTACGAGCAGTACTTC. This sequence encodes CASTSGQVFNYEQYF. The J gene is TRBJ2-7, the V gene TRBV28; TRBD1 matches at 8 bases. Looked up from germline, CDR1 is MDHEN and CDR2 is SYDVKM. The CDR3 totals 15 residues. Trimming removed 7 bases from V and 4 bases from J; junction bases left unmatched: 12.

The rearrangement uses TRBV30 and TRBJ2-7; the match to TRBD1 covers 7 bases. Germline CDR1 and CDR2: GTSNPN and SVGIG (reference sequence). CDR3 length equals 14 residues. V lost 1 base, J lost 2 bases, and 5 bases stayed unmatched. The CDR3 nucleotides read TGTGCCTGGAGTGAGGACAGGAGAACCTACGAGCAGTACTTC. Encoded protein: CAWSEDRRTYEQYF.

The CDR3 nucleotides are TGTGCCAGTAGTATAGAGACAGGGGTCTACGAGCAGTACTTC. It specifies CASSIETGVYEQYF. V and J are TRBV19 and TRBJ2-7; TRBD1 aligns across 8 bases. The ends lost 0 bases at V and 3 bases at J; junction bases unmatched: 1. This CDR3 region has 14 residues. Germline assignment: CDR1 LNHDA and CDR2 SQIVND (reference sequence).

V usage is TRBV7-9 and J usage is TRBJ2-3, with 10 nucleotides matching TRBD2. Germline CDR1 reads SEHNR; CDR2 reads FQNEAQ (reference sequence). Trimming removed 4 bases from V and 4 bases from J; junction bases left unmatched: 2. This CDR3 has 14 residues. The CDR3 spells CASSSTSGSDTQYF. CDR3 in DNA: TGTGCCAGCAGCTCGACTAGCGGGTCAGATACGCAGTATTTT.

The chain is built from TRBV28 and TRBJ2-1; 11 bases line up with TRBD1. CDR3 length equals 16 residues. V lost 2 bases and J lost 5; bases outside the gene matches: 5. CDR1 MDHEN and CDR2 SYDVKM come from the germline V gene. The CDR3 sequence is CASSLGGTGGDNEQFF. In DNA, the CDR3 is TGTGCCAGCAGTTTAGGGGGGACAGGGGGAGACAATGAGCAGTTCTTC.

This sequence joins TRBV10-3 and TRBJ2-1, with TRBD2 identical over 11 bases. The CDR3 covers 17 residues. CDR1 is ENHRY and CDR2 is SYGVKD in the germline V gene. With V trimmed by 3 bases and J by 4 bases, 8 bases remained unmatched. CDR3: CAISDGTSGDLYNEQFF. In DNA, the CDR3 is TGTGCCATCAGTGACGGGACTAGCGGAGACCTATACAATGAGCAGTTCTTC.

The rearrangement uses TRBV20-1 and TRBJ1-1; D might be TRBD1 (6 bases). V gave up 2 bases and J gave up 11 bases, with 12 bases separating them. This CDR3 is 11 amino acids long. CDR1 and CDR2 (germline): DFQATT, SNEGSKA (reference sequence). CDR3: CSARTTGWAFF. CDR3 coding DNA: TGCAGTGCTAGAACGACAGGTTGGGCTTTCTTT.

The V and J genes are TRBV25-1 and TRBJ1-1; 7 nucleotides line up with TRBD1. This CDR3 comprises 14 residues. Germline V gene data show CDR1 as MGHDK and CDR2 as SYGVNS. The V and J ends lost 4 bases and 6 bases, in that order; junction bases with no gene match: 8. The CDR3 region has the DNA TGTGCCAGCAGTGGTCCGACAGGGAAGGCTGAAGCTTTCTTT. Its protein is CASSGPTGKAEAFF.

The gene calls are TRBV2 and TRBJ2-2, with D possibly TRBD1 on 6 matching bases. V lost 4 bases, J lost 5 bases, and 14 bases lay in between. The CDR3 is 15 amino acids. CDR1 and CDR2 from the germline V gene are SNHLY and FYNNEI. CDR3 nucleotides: TGTGCCAGCAGTGGGAACACGCAGGGGACCGGGGAGCTGTTTTTT. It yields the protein CASSGNTQGTGELFF.

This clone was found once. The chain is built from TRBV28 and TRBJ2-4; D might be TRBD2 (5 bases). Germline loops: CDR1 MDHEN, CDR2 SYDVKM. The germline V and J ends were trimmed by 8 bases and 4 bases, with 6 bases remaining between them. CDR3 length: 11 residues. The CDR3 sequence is CASRGKNIQYF. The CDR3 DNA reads TGTGCCAGCCGAGGGAAAAACATTCAGTACTTC.

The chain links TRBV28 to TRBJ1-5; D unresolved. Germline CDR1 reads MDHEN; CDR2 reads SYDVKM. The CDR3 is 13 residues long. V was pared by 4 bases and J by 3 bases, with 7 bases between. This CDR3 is CASSYSNNQPQHF. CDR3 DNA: TGTGCCAGCAGTTACAGCAACAATCAGCCCCAGCATTTT.

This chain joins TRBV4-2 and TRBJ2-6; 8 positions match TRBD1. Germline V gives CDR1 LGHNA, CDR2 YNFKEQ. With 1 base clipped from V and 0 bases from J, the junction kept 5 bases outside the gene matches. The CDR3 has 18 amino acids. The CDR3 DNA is TGTGCCAGCAGCCAAGCGACAGGGGCCAGCTCTGGGGCCAACGTCCTGACTTTC. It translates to CASSQATGASSGANVLTF.